These T cell receptor beta chains were read from a single sample in a study of T cell responses to AZD1222 COVID-19 vaccine. Measured with immunoSEQ multiplex PCR; TCRdb has only the in-frame clones, and not every one. The repertoire consists of approximately 77,000 clones, with roughly 90% occurring once and the leading ten covering 4.7%. The material was peripheral blood, obtained 28 days after the second AZD1222 dose. These receptors originate from an adult who received the AZD1222 COVID-19 vaccine. Each CDR3 is given with its conserved first and last residue. Fields, in order: D gene, V gene, CDR3 length, J gene, clone size, CDR3 DNA, CDR3 protein. A D gene is named only where the DNA matches it firmly. Clone size, where shown, is once, few, many, or a class for clones that have expanded.

-	TRBV15	16	TRBJ1-4	-	TGTGCCACCAGCAAACCAGGGTCTTTAACTAATGAAAAACTGTTTTTT	CATSKPGSLTNEKLFF
TRBD2	TRBV11-2	16	TRBJ2-1	-	TGTGCCAGCAGCTTACGGGGTAGCGGGAACTACAATGAGCAGTTCTTC	CASSLRGSGNYNEQFF
-	TRBV6-2/TRBV6-3	13	TRBJ1-1	-	TGTGCCAGCAGTTATTGGACAAACACTGAAGCTTTCTTT	CASSYWTNTEAFF
-	TRBV19	16	TRBJ2-7	-	TGTGCCAGTAGTATAACGGGCCTCGCAACTTCCTACGAGCAGTACTTC	CASSITGLATSYEQYF
-	TRBV28	12	TRBJ1-4	-	TGTGCCAGCAGTTCACTCAGGGAAAAACTGTTTTTT	CASSSLREKLFF
-	TRBV9	15	TRBJ1-3	-	TGTGCCAGCAGCGTAGAGGTGAGCTCTGGAAACACCATATATTTT	CASSVEVSSGNTIYF
-	TRBV3-1/TRBV3-2	15	TRBJ2-7	-	TGTGCCAGCAGCCAAGAGGGGTGGTCGGGCTACGAGCAGTACTTC	CASSQEGWSGYEQYF
-	TRBV30	11	TRBJ1-3	-	TGTGCCGTACGGTCTGGAAACACCATATATTTT	CAVRSGNTIYF
TRBD1	TRBV11-2	12	TRBJ1-1	-	TGTGCCACACGACAGGGGCACACTGAAGCTTTCTTT	CATRQGHTEAFF
-	TRBV18	14	TRBJ2-3	-	TGTGCCAGCTCACCCCGGGGGTTTACAGATACGCAGTATTTT	CASSPRGFTDTQYF
TRBD1	TRBV10-3	17	TRBJ2-7	-	TGTGCCACGACAACCCCCACCTCCGGGACAGGGGGAGGCGAGCAGTACTTC	CATTTPTSGTGGGEQYF
-	TRBV11-3	13	TRBJ1-3	-	TGTGCCAGCAGCTCAGGGGCCGGAAACACCATATATTTT	CASSSGAGNTIYF
TRBD1	TRBV6-5	13	TRBJ1-2	once	TGTGCCAGCAGTCGACAGGGCGGGAATGGCTACACCTTC	CASSRQGGNGYTF
TRBD1	TRBV9	16	TRBJ1-4	-	TGTGCCAGCAGCGTAGGGTTGGGACAGGGGATTGAAAAACTGTTTTTT	CASSVGLGQGIEKLFF
-	TRBV5-4	15	TRBJ2-1	-	TGTGCCAGCGGCGCCGGGACTCATATGCCAAATGAGCAGTTCTTC	CASGAGTHMPNEQFF
TRBD2	TRBV6-6	16	TRBJ2-1	-	TGTGCCAGCAGACCACGAACTAGCGGGAGATGGAATGAGCAGTTCTTC	CASRPRTSGRWNEQFF
-	TRBV9	14	TRBJ1-6	-	TGTGCCAGCAGCGTAGGAGGGGATAATTCACCCCTCCACTTT	CASSVGGDNSPLHF
-	TRBV7-9	19	TRBJ1-1	-	TGTGCCAGCAGCTCAGGGACTACCGCGGGAGTAGAGCGAGACACTGAAGCTTTCTTT	CASSSGTTAGVERDTEAFF
TRBD1	TRBV7-9	12	TRBJ1-2	-	TGTGCCAGCAGCAGGACAGGGTATGGCTACACCTTC	CASSRTGYGYTF
-	TRBV20-1	15	TRBJ2-6	once	TGCAGTGCTAGTTTACATAGCTCTGGGGCCAACGTCCTGACTTTC	CSASLHSSGANVLTF
-	TRBV28	13	TRBJ1-5	-	TGTGCCAGCAGTTTGGATAGCAATCAGCCCCAGCATTTT	CASSLDSNQPQHF
TRBD2	TRBV7-3	18	TRBJ2-6	-	TGTGCCAGCAGCACCCTAGCGGGTCGCGGCCCTGGGGCCAACGTCCTGACTTTC	CASSTLAGRGPGANVLTF
-	TRBV29-1	13	TRBJ1-2	-	TGCAGCGTTGAGGGCAGTTCTAACTATGGCTACACCTTC	CSVEGSSNYGYTF
TRBD2	TRBV4-1	15	TRBJ2-1	once	TGCGCCAGCAGCCCCCTGGGACTAGACTACAATGAGCAGTTCTTC	CASSPLGLDYNEQFF
TRBD2	TRBV5-6	15	TRBJ2-7	-	TGTGCCAGCAGTCAAGGACTAGCGGGAGTCTACGAGCAGTACTTC	CASSQGLAGVYEQYF
-	TRBV6-5	13	TRBJ1-5	-	TGTGCCAGCTCCTATGAAATCAATCAGCCCCAGCATTTT	CASSYEINQPQHF
TRBD1	TRBV25-1	16	TRBJ1-4	-	TGTGCCAGCAGCCCTCCAGGGGGGGCTGCTAATGAAAAACTGTTTTTT	CASSPPGGAANEKLFF
TRBD1	TRBV7-6	14	TRBJ1-6	-	TGTGCCAGCAGCTTGGGGACAGATAATTCACCCCTCCACTTT	CASSLGTDNSPLHF
-	TRBV12-3/TRBV12-4	13	TRBJ1-5	-	TGTGCCAGCAGGGACACCACCAATCAGCCCCAGCATTTT	CASRDTTNQPQHF
TRBD2	TRBV18	15	TRBJ2-7	-	TGTGCCAGCTGTGCCCCCGAGACTAGCGGGAGGGAGCAGTACTTC	CASCAPETSGREQYF
-	TRBV6-5	12	TRBJ2-5	-	TGTGCCAGCAATAGGGGGGGAGAGACCCAGTACTTC	CASNRGGETQYF
TRBD2	TRBV4-3	17	TRBJ2-2	-	TGCGCCAGCAGCCAAGCCCGGGCGGGAGTGAACACCGGGGAGCTGTTTTTT	CASSQARAGVNTGELFF
TRBD1	TRBV7-9	14	TRBJ1-6	-	TGTGCCAGCAGCGGGACAGGGGCAGCTTCACCCCTCCACTTT	CASSGTGAASPLHF
-	TRBV2	14	TRBJ2-2	-	TGTGCCAGCAGTATCGTCGGTCTCACCGGGGAGCTGTTTTTT	CASSIVGLTGELFF
TRBD2	TRBV29-1	16	TRBJ2-5	-	TGCAGCGTTGAAGATCATGCTAGCGGGAGTGTGGAGACCCAGTACTTC	CSVEDHASGSVETQYF
-	TRBV9	15	TRBJ1-4	-	TGTGCCAGCAGCGAGGGTACAGGCACTAATGAAAAACTGTTTTTT	CASSEGTGTNEKLFF
TRBD2	TRBV3-1/TRBV3-2	15	TRBJ2-3	-	TGTGCCAGCAGTTCCGCCGGGACTAGCGGCCCTACGCAGTATTTT	CASSSAGTSGPTQYF
-	TRBV5-5	13	TRBJ1-2	-	TGTGCCAGCAGCTTTGGAAACAGGGACGGCTACACCTTC	CASSFGNRDGYTF
-	TRBV27	15	TRBJ2-6	-	TGTGCCAGCAGTTCACAAATGACTGGGGCCAACGTCCTGACTTTC	CASSSQMTGANVLTF
TRBD1	TRBV29-1	12	TRBJ2-1	-	TGCAGCGTTATGACAGGGATGGATGAGCAGTTCTTC	CSVMTGMDEQFF
-	TRBV12-3/TRBV12-4	13	TRBJ1-6	-	TGTGCCAGCAGTTTAGCGCAGGGATCACCCCTCCACTTT	CASSLAQGSPLHF
TRBD1	TRBV30	15	TRBJ1-6	-	TGTGCCTGGAGGCGAGCGGGACAGCTTAATTCACCCCTCCACTTT	CAWRRAGQLNSPLHF
TRBD1	TRBV9	16	TRBJ1-2	-	TGTGCCAGCAGCCCAGGGGGGAGGGACCTATTAGGCGGCTACACCTTC	CASSPGGRDLLGGYTF
TRBD2	TRBV2	13	TRBJ2-2	few	TGTGCCAGCGGGAGGGATCACACCGGGGAGCTGTTTTTT	CASGRDHTGELFF
-	TRBV5-4	14	TRBJ2-7	-	TGTGCCAGCAGCCCGGACCTTAAAATGACGGGGGAGTACTTC	CASSPDLKMTGEYF